This TCR beta chain is from a study of T cells in Graves' hyperthyroidism and ophthalmopathy. Across the study: Peripheral blood was acquired at first diagnosis, ahead of any therapy whatsoever.

Whole-study findings and limits: Most thyroid clonotypes expanded above 0.001 were also detected in blood. Ophthalmopathy and stable hyperthyroidism were separated by a 13 V-J model.

Inclusion characteristics of ophthalmopathy patients comprised a Clinical Activity Score of at least 3, a NOSPECS grade of at least 4, and duration under 3 months. Germline lookup yields CDR1 GTSNPN and CDR2 SVGIG (reference sequence). Losses at the gene ends were 3 bases for V and 10 bases for J; bases not matched to a gene: 4. This CDR3 is built from 13 residues. Amplified regions were TCR beta CDR3 sequences from RNA transcripts. The HTBI set primed first-round TCR CDR3 RT-PCR. One entry per CDR3 protein, called by TCRdb with MiXCR from the multiplex PCR reads. The sample carries hundreds of thousands of distinct CDR3 sequences, roughly 19% recorded once. This clonotype came up a few times. What it binds is not known.

The sample taken for sequencing was blood. The TCR originated in a man aged 45 to 65 with Graves' ophthalmopathy. The V and J genes are TRBV30 and TRBJ1-6; 9 bases are shared with TRBD1. The CDR3 DNA reads TGTGCCTGGAGGGGACAGGGAATCTCACCCCTCCACTTT. It is translated as CAWRGQGISPLHF.